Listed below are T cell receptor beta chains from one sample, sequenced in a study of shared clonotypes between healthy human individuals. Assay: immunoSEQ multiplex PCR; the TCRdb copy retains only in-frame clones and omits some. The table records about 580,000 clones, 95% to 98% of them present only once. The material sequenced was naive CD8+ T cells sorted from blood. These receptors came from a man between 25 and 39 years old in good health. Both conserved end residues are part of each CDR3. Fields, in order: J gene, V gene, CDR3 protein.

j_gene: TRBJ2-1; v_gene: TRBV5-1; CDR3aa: CASSPGVWDEQFF
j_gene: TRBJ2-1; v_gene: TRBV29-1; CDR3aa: CSVEDLVAGPSSYNEQFF
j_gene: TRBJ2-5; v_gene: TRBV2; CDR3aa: CASSGYKEETQYF
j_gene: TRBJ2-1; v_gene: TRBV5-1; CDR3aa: CASSLAVGTGGNEQFF
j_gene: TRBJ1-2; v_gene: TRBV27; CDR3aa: CASSLGSNYGYTF
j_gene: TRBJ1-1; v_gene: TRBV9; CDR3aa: CASSRGQLTEAFF
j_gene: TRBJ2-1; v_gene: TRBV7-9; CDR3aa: CASSLLQGPYNEQFF
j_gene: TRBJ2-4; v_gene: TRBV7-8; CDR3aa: CASSHGYGDKNIQYF
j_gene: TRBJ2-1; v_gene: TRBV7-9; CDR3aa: CATGNSGFVEQFF
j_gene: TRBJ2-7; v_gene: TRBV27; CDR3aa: CASRITGHNTNEQYF
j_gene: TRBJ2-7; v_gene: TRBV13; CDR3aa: CASSPRDRTYEQYF
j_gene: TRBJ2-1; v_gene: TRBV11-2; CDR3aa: CASSKQGTNIYNEQFF
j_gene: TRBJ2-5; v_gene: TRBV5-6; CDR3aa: CASSLETTGTLGQETQYF
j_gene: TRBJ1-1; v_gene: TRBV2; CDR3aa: CASSGSFSEAFF
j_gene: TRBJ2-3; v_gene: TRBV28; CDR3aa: CASSPTGGDTQYF
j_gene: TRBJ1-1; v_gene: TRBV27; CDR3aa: CASSFRGYTEAFF